This T cell receptor beta chain was captured in a study of blood T cells in healthy people across ages (dated by TCRdb to between 2014 and 2016). Background on the whole study: In model experiments, roughly one uniquely barcoded TCR beta cDNA molecule per two T cells was captured by template switching. To track age-related changes in TCR beta repertoire diversity, the study relied on deep sequencing normalized with unique cDNA molecular identifiers. The donors were divided into four age groups: young (average about 16 years), middle-aged (almost 40), aged (around 59) and long-lived (about 90). Using the same blood draw, the study looked at two additional independent replicas of 1 million unique cDNA reads for two donors, one aged 18 to 29 and the other aged 80 or older.

Concerning this clonotype: Its antigen specificity is not known. No per-base quality is available; no much larger clone lies one base away.

What the study reported, not specific to this receptor: As age increased, observed TCR beta diversity per million T cells dropped in a roughly linear way, and a significant reduction was already evident by age around 41. Compared with the aged group, the long-lived group had more naive CD4+ T cells, fewer expanded clones and increased TCR diversity, a pattern suggesting age selection. Because donor CMV infection status was unknown, age-related changes in expanded clonotypes were potentially confounded. Because profiling used bulk unsorted PBMCs, naive and antigen-experienced compartments could not be compared conclusively. Estimates of total diversity based on one million sequenced T cells were considered lower bounds and underestimates. The percentage of naive T cells measured by flow cytometry correlated strongly with observed TCR beta diversity.

The approximately 41 donors, aged about 6 to 100 years, were systemically healthy Caucasian individuals from Russia. Ten milliliters of peripheral blood were drawn from each donor into EDTA-treated Vacutainer tubes. Ficoll-Paque density-gradient centrifugation was used to isolate PBMCs, with at least 7 million per sample. Total RNA was extracted from PBMCs with Trizol reagent, with at least 5.5 micrograms obtained per sample. Naive CD45RAhigh/CD27high T cell percentages were measured by flow cytometry on a PBMC aliquot from every donor. The CDR1 and CDR2 encoded by the germline V gene are SGHAT and FQNNGV. V is shortened by 2 bases, J by 8 bases, and the region joining them spans 24 bases. Measured from the cysteine to the phenylalanine, the CDR3 is 17 residues long. CDR3 DNA only is kept here, 51 bases in frame from base 1. The library was obtained by 5' RACE. The instrument was an Illumina HiSeq 2500. The second PCR ran for roughly 6 to 11 cycles and used a J-beta primer mix along with a sample-barcoded 5' primer. A template-switch 5' adaptor carrying 12 random nucleotides introduced a unique molecular identifier onto each TCR beta cDNA molecule. Each sample yielded at least 2.5 million CDR3-containing paired-end reads. The Mint cDNA synthesis kit, primed by a TRBC-specific oligonucleotide, was used to synthesize first-strand cDNA from all RNA. After uracil-DNA glycosylase treatment, a first 18-cycle PCR used universal primers M1SS and BC2_uni_R on all cDNA. The paper's data handling went like this. Each sample was normalized by randomly selecting 1 million high-quality reads, each carrying a distinct molecular identifier. Reads with shared molecular identifiers were discarded instead of being binned into consensus sequences. MiTCR, set to a Q25 quality threshold and the strictest error-elimination algorithm, was used for CDR3 identification, clonotype clustering and error correction. A nonparametric unseen species model using Euler transformation provided a lower-bound estimate of total TCR beta diversity. TCRdb reworked the public reads: Q25 trimming with fastp, MiXCR clone assembly, productive beta chains retained. Rows with a matching CDR3 protein are joined into one entry that keeps the most common DNA and genes. The V and J calls shown here were made by TCRdb, not taken from the authors' results. The sample includes around 780,000 distinct CDR3 sequences, with more than 25% observed a single time. About 2.9% of the sample comes from the top ten.

These data also formed part of another study, on T cells of mothers and their children. The second study reports: The donors were nine systemically healthy Caucasian individuals, made up of three mothers and their six children. cDNA synthesis consumed the entire amount of extracted RNA, loaded at around 1.4 ug RNA in each 15 ul reaction. In the second PCR, the M1S primer introduced both the sample barcodes and 2-4 random nucleotides. Each mother yielded over 8.5 million TCR beta CDR3 reads and each child 2.5 million to 3 million reads. Thymic selection similarly shapes TCR recombination output in related and unrelated pairs, with minor effect from inherited differences. Normalized repertoire overlap was always found to be slightly, but never significantly, higher in related mother-child pairs than in unrelated mother-child pairs. No persistent microchimeric T cell clones were found, with a detection sensitivity of 75 to 100 clones per million clonotypes. In the study, deep NGS was used to compare the TCR beta repertoires of mothers and children, and features distinguishing related mother-child pairs from unrelated individuals were sought. The mean age was about 37 +/- 4 years for the mothers and about 10 +/- 4 years for the children. After adapter ligation was performed with NEBNext reagents, the libraries were sequenced on an Illumina HiSeq 2000 with 100+100 nt paired-end reads. To avoid cross-contamination, the mother libraries and the child libraries were prepared a month apart and sequenced in separate runs. Between about 500,000 and 2,100,000 distinct TCR beta clonotypes were identified per donor. Naive TCR beta clonotypes were estimated from low-frequency clonotypes matched to each donor's FACS-determined naive share, without sorting.

This TCR derives from a boy aged 5-17 years in good health. Material: blood. The sequence links TRBV11-2 to TRBJ1-2, and possibly TRBD1, on 5 matching bases. The bases are TGTGCCAGCAGCTTATCAGAGAGACAGCCGCTGGGGTTCGGCTACACCTTC. Its coded protein is CASSLSERQPLGFGYTF.